This TCR beta chain derives from a study of shared clonotypes between healthy human individuals. On the study more broadly: Each donor contributed plates that comprised three CD4 naive, three CD4 memory, two CD8 naive and one CD8 memory.

Germline assignment: CDR1 KGHSH and CDR2 LQKENI. Trimming took off 6 bases at V and 2 bases at J, with 14 bases between the two ends. CDR3 size: 14 residues. The authors divided CD4+ cells into CD45RA+ naive and CD45RA-negative memory subsets. Assay used: immunoSEQ multiplex PCR; TCRdb lists only in-frame clones, some missing. The sample consists of 900,000 to 1,200,000 clones, about 80% of them appearing once. The sample taken for sequencing was memory CD4+ T cells from PBMCs. As for subset: CD45RA-negative fraction. The source is a man between 18 and 35 years old in good health. Some clones in this sample may be carry-over from other donors' samples. The V and J genes are TRBV18 and TRBJ2-7; D call uncertain. Here the CDR3 reads CASSPNTVTYEQYF. The CDR3, as DNA: TGTGCCAGCTCGCCTAACACAGTTACCTACGAGCAGTACTTC.